Shown below are 24 T cell receptor beta chains from a single sample sequenced in a study of blood T cells in healthy people across ages. PCR was performed a second time for about 7 to 12 cycles using a sample-barcoded 5' primer and a J-beta primer mix. TCRdb itself ran the 5' RACE reads through MiXCR, one entry per CDR3 protein. The table records around 1.7 million distinct CDR3 sequences, 28% of them present only once. Sequencing was carried out using blood. The receptors derive from a woman aged 25-40 years in good health.

In this sample, this clonotype turned up many times. The chain couples TRBV6-5 to TRBJ2-1, with TRBD1 as a possible D gene (5 bases). Per the germline V gene, CDR1 is MNHEY and CDR2 is SVGAGI. Trimming stripped 4 bases from V and 2 bases from J, with 15 bases between. The CDR3 extends over 16 amino acids. Here the CDR3 reads CASSFIQGIPYNEQFF. Written as DNA, the CDR3 is TGTGCCAGCAGTTTTATCCAGGGTATCCCCTACAATGAGCAGTTCTTC.

A remark on this clonotype: A read error may explain this, as a much larger clone is one base away. The chain couples TRBV5-4 to TRBJ1-1, with 9 bases identical to TRBD1. Germline CDR1 SGHNT, CDR2 YYREEE (reference sequence). V shed 5 bases and J 3 bases; nucleotides not matched to a gene: 2. CDR3 size: 13 residues. CDR3 loop: CASRRTGDTEAFF. The CDR3, as DNA: TGTGCCAGCAGGCGGACAGGGGACACTGAAGCTTTCTTT.

This chain links TRBV5-5 with TRBJ1-3; 8 bases agree with TRBD1. The V gene end was trimmed by 4 bases and the J gene end by 4 bases; junction bases not matched to a gene: 10. Germline V lookup: CDR1 SGHKS, CDR2 YYEKEE (reference sequence). The CDR3 covers 16 residues. The CDR3 loop is CASSASDRAGGNTIYF. CDR3 bases: TGTGCCAGCAGCGCCTCGGACAGGGCGGGAGGAAACACCATATATTTT.

The chain carries TRBV5-1 and TRBJ2-1, with D possibly being TRBD1 or TRBD2 (7 bases each). CDR3 length: 17 residues. Germline V lookup: CDR1 SGHRS, CDR2 YFSETQ. Between the trimmed V and J ends, which lost 2 bases and 5 bases, there was a span of 20 bases. The CDR3 here is CASSLFGPGGGDNEQFF. The CDR3 DNA reads as TGCGCCAGCAGCTTATTTGGGCCAGGGGGGGGCGACAATGAGCAGTTCTTC.

This clonotype came up a few times. V usage is TRBV19 and J usage is TRBJ2-7; 9 nucleotides match TRBD1. This CDR3 is built from 16 residues. Germline V gene data show CDR1 as LNHDA and CDR2 as SQIVND (reference sequence). Trimming at V came to 5 bases and at J to 6 bases, leaving 14 bases not matched to a gene. The CDR3, as DNA: TGTGCCAGTAGTGTAAACCGGTGGGACAGGGCCAGCGAGCAGTACTTC. Its protein is CASSVNRWDRASEQYF. Based on the CDR3 plus reference TRBV19 and TRBJ2-7, the full variable domain is DGGITQSPKYLFRKEGQNVTLSCEQNLNHDAMYWYRQDPGQGLRLIYYSQIVNDFQKGDIAEGYSVSREKKESFPLTVTSAQKNPTAFYLCASSVNRWDRASEQYFGPGTRLTVT.

This clonotype was detected ten times or more. The chain recombines TRBV12-3 or TRBV12-4 with TRBJ1-1; a weak D match, TRBD1 (5 bases). Trimming took off 3 bases at V and 6 bases at J, with 5 bases between the two ends. The CDR3 contains 11 residues. The DNA for the CDR3 is TGTGCCAGCAGTTTGACAGCTGAAGCTTTCTTT. Protein product: CASSLTAEAFF.

This clonotype was counted a few times. The chain links TRBV13 to TRBJ1-5, with D possibly matching TRBD1 (5 bases). CDR3 size: 12 residues. V dropped 4 bases and J dropped 9 bases, with 10 bases sitting between them. Germline-derived CDR1 and CDR2 are PRHDT and FYEKMQ (reference sequence). The CDR3 DNA sequence: TGTGCCAGCAGCTCCCTCGGGGGGCCCCAGCATTTT. This translates into CASSSLGGPQHF.

This clonotype has more than one count but fewer than ten. The chain uses TRBV6-1 and TRBJ1-2, with 12 bases identical to TRBD1. CDR1 MNHNS and CDR2 SASEGT come from the germline V gene. Trimming at V came to 4 bases and at J to 4 bases, leaving 4 bases not matched to a gene. CDR3 length: 15 residues. In DNA form, the CDR3 reads TGTGCCAGCAGTGCGGGGACAGGGGGCACCTATGGCTACACCTTC. Amino acid sequence: CASSAGTGGTYGYTF.

This clonotype was detected once. The rearrangement links TRBV2 to TRBJ1-1; no firm D call. The CDR3 runs 14 residues. Trimming left V 4 bases short and J 3 bases short, with 12 bases between. Germline V gene data show CDR1 as SNHLY and CDR2 as FYNNEI. The CDR3 sequence is CASSGEGGYTEAFF. The CDR3 DNA reads as TGTGCCAGCAGTGGTGAGGGCGGGTACACTGAAGCTTTCTTT.

The chain carries TRBV5-1 and TRBJ1-2, with D possibly being TRBD1 (6 bases). The CDR3 has 14 amino acids. V was cut by 0 bases and J by 5 bases, with 11 bases left in between. Germline loops: CDR1 SGHRS, CDR2 YFSETQ. Here the CDR3 reads CASSLETGRYGYTF. In DNA form, the CDR3 reads TGCGCCAGCAGCTTGGAAACAGGGAGGTATGGCTACACCTTC.

With respect to this clonotype: Just one base apart from a much larger clone, this may be a read error. The chain is built from TRBV20-1 and TRBJ2-5; TRBD2 agrees at 8 bases. With 3 bases clipped from V and 1 base from J, the junction kept 7 bases outside the gene matches. Germline V lookup: CDR1 DFQATT, CDR2 SNEGSKA (reference sequence). This CDR3 is 15 amino acids long. The CDR3 DNA sequence: TGCAGTGCTAGTAACGGGAGGGCCATCCAAGAGACCCAGTACTTC. Residues: CSASNGRAIQETQYF.

Regarding this clonotype: A single base separates this from a much larger clone, so it may be a read error. The CDR3 DNA reads as TGTGCCAGCAGCTTAAGGGACTCGGTAAGAGATACGCAGTATTTT. This encodes CASSLRDSVRDTQYF. J is TRBJ2-3 and V is TRBV7-2; a weak D match, TRBD2 (6 bases). The CDR3 spans 15 residues. V was shortened by 2 bases and J by 5 bases, with 14 bases between the two germline ends. The germline gives CDR1 SGHTA, CDR2 FQGNSA. Filled out from reference TRBV7-2 and TRBJ2-3, the complete variable domain reads GAGVSQSPSNKVTEKGKDVELRCDPISGHTALYWYRQSLGQGLEFLIYFQGNSAPDKSGLPSDRFSAERTGGSVSTLTIQRTQQEDSAVYLCASSLRDSVRDTQYFGPGTRLTVL.

The chain is built from TRBV12-3 or TRBV12-4 and TRBJ2-1; 13 bases are shared with TRBD2. This CDR3 comprises 15 residues. Trimming cost V 5 bases and J 6 bases; bases outside gene matches: 4. In DNA form, the CDR3 reads TGTGCCAGCAGTCGGACTAGCGGGAGCTTCAATGAGCAGTTCTTC. Protein sequence: CASSRTSGSFNEQFF.

This clonotype was seen a handful of times. The V and J genes are TRBV7-9 and TRBJ2-3; D remains unclear. Germline V gene sequence: CDR1 SEHNR, CDR2 FQNEAQ (reference sequence). Trimming stripped 4 bases from V and 4 bases from J, with 12 bases between. There are 14 residues in the CDR3. CDR3 loop: CASSSAVPPDTQYF. CDR3 nucleotides: TGTGCCAGCAGCTCCGCGGTTCCTCCAGATACGCAGTATTTT.

The V and J genes are TRBV9 and TRBJ1-6, with D possibly being TRBD1 (5 bases). V lost 0 bases to trimming and J lost 10 bases, with 8 bases between them. The CDR3 has 13 amino acids. Germline CDR1 reads SGDLS; CDR2 reads YYNGEE. This chain's CDR3 is CASSVGGRSPLHF. In DNA form, the CDR3 reads TGTGCCAGCAGCGTAGGGGGACGGTCACCCCTCCACTTT.

This clonotype was seen ten or more times. The rearrangement joins TRBV15 to TRBJ2-5, with a tentative D call TRBD2 (5 bases). From germline, CDR1 is LNHNV and CDR2 YYDKDF (reference sequence). The CDR3 contains 15 residues. Trimming pared 6 bases from V and 5 bases from J, leaving 19 bases between. CDR3 nucleotide sequence: TGTGCCACCAGGAGGAGTGGAGGAAGATTCGAGACCCAGTACTTC. Protein sequence: CATRRSGGRFETQYF.

About this clonotype: This may be a read error: a much more frequent sequence differs by one nucleotide. V is TRBV6-5 and J is TRBJ1-2; possibly TRBD1 for D (6 bases). The V end was cut by 6 bases, the J end by 8 bases, with 16 bases between. Germline V gene lookup returns CDR1 MNHEY and CDR2 SVGAGI. The CDR3 loop spans 13 amino acids. The CDR3 nucleotides are TGTGCCAGCAGGTACGACAGGAAGGGCGGCTACACCTTC. Its translation: CASRYDRKGGYTF.

The chain uses TRBV5-5 and TRBJ1-1; D perhaps matches TRBD1 (5 bases). CDR3 length equals 16 residues. V dropped 1 base and J dropped 3 bases, with 16 bases sitting between them. CDR1 is SGHKS, CDR2 YYEKEE, per germline (reference sequence). The CDR3 loop reads CASSLRAGIMDTEAFF. The CDR3 DNA follows: TGTGCCAGCAGCTTGAGGGCAGGGATTATGGACACTGAAGCTTTCTTT.

The V and J genes are TRBV12-3 or TRBV12-4 and TRBJ1-1, with 9 nucleotides matching TRBD1. The CDR3 runs 14 residues. Trimming at V came to 5 bases and at J to 11 bases, leaving 12 bases not matched to a gene. CDR3 nucleotides: TGTGCCAGCAGTCCCGTCGGACAGGGGAGGAATGCTTTCTTT. This translates into CASSPVGQGRNAFF.

This clonotype has a handful of counts. The chain recombines TRBV7-9 with TRBJ1-5; no firm D call. Germline V CDR1 and CDR2: SEHNR, FQNEAQ (reference sequence). V was pared by 0 bases and J by 5 bases, with 14 bases between. The length of the CDR3 is 16 residues. The CDR3 coding sequence is TGTGCCAGCAGCTTAGCGTTAGGAGCCCGGGATCAGCCCCAGCATTTT. This translates into CASSLALGARDQPQHF. Using reference TRBV7-9 and TRBJ1-5 for the parts outside the CDR3, the full variable domain is DTGVSQNPRHKITKRGQNVTFRCDPISEHNRLYWYRQTLGQGPEFLTYFQNEAQLEKSRLLSDRFSAERPKGSFSTLEIQRTEQGDSAMYLCASSLALGARDQPQHFGDGTRLSIL.

V is TRBV7-2 and J is TRBJ1-1; 9 bases align to TRBD1. Germline V gene data show CDR1 as SGHTA and CDR2 as FQGNSA. V lost 3 bases to trimming and J lost 4 bases; unmatched junction nucleotides: 6. This CDR3 contains 15 residues. Written as DNA, the CDR3 is TGTGCCAGCAGCTTTTGGGACAGGGAGCGCACTGAAGCTTTCTTT. This sequence encodes CASSFWDRERTEAFF.

The chain couples TRBV29-1 to TRBJ1-2, with D hard to call. The germline V and J ends were trimmed by 0 bases and 5 bases, with 13 bases remaining between them. Germline V gives CDR1 SQVTM, CDR2 ANQGSEA. The CDR3 has 14 residues. The CDR3 DNA is TGCAGCGTTGAAGATTGGGCTAGGGAGTATGGCTACACCTTC. This encodes CSVEDWAREYGYTF.

A single count supports this clonotype. This chain uses TRBV24-1 with TRBJ1-2; D is uncertain. The V end lost 7 bases, the J end lost 3 bases, and 11 bases lay between the germline ends. The CDR3 length is 13 residues. Per the germline V gene, CDR1 is KGHDR and CDR2 is SFDVKD. The CDR3 nucleotides read TGTGCCACCAGGGACCTCGCTGACTATGGCTACACCTTC. It specifies CATRDLADYGYTF.

V usage is TRBV4-2 and J usage is TRBJ2-7; D remains ambiguous. CDR1 is LGHNA and CDR2 is YNFKEQ in the germline V gene. The length of the CDR3 is 13 residues. V was shortened by 0 bases and J by 3 bases, with 6 bases between the two germline ends. The chain's CDR3 is CASSQDVDYEQYF. The CDR3 DNA sequence: TGTGCCAGCAGCCAAGACGTCGACTACGAGCAGTACTTC.